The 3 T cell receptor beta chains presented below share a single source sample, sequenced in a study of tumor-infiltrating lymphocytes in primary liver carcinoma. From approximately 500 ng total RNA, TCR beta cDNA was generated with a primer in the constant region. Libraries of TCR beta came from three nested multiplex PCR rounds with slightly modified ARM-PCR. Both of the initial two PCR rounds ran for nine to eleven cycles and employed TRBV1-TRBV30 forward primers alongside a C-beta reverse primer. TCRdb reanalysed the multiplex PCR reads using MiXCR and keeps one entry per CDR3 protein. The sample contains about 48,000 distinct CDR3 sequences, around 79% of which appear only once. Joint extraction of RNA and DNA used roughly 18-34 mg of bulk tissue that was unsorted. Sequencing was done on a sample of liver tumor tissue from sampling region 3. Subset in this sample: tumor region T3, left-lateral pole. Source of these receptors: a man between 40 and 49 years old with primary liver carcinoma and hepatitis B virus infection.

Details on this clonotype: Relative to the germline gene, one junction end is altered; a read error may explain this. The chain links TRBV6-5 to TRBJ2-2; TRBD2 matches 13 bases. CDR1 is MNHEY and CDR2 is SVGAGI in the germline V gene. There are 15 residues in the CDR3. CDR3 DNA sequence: TGTGCCAGTAGTGGACTAGCGGGAGTAACCGGGGAGCTGCTTTTT. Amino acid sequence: CASSGLAGVTGELLF.

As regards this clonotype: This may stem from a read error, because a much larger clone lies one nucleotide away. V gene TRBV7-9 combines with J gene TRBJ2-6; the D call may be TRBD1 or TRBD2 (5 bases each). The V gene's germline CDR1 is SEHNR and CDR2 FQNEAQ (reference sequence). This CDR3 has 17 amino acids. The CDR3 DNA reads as TGTGCCAGCAGCTTAGACAGTTCTAGCTCTGGGGCCAACATCCTGACTTTC. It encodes CASSLDSSSSGANILTF.

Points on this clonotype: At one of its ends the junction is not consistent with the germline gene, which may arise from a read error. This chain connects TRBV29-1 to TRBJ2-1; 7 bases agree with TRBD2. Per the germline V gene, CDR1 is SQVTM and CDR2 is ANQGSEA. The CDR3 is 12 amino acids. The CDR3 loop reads CGVVLAAVQQFF. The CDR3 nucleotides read TGCGGCGTTGTTCTAGCGGCTGTGCAACAGTTCTTC.